This record looks at one T cell receptor beta chain sequence and its context. Antigen specificity is unknown. Measured with immunoSEQ multiplex PCR; TCRdb has only the in-frame clones, and not every one. The profile covers about 270,000 clones, with approximately 76% appearing a single time and around 5.1% taken by the ten largest. The sample originates from a study of cytotoxic CD8 clonotypes in ibrutinib-treated CLL. The study's findings and limits: Public clonotypes showed up rarely, and on treatment they shrank or held steady. Pretreatment clonality was elevated relative to age-matched healthy donors and paralleled circulating CD8+ T-cell counts.

CDR3 length: 18 residues. Germline V gene sequence: CDR1 MGHRA, CDR2 YSYEKL. V dropped 0 bases and J dropped 8; count of bases not matched to a gene: 17. TCR beta libraries used around 2 micrograms of genomic DNA from cryopreserved PBMCs. The material was PBMCs, obtained at disease progression, from a patient treated with ibrutinib. V usage is TRBV4-1 and J usage is TRBJ1-2, with 8 bases matching TRBD1. The sequence came from a human donor with chronic lymphocytic leukemia. The CDR3 region has the DNA TGCGCCAGCAGCCAAGATAGCTTCCGGACAGGGTCTGTCCGCGGCTACACCTTC. As protein: CASSQDSFRTGSVRGYTF.